A single sample is the source of the 10 T cell receptor beta chains below, sequenced in a study of T cell responses to AZD1222 COVID-19 vaccine. Using immunoSEQ multiplex PCR, the repertoire was profiled, and TCRdb retains in-frame clones only, with some absent. The sample yields about 54,000 clones, 89% seen once. Here the sequenced sample was peripheral blood, taken 28 days after the second AZD1222 dose. The source of these receptors is an adult who received the AZD1222 COVID-19 vaccine.

This chain links TRBV4-1 with TRBJ2-2, with no clear D. The V and J ends lost 0 bases and 4 bases respectively, with 9 bases between them. The CDR3 loop spans 15 amino acids. The V gene's germline CDR1 is MGHRA and CDR2 YSYEKL. The CDR3 region is CASSQDIEATGELFF. Written as DNA, the CDR3 is TGCGCCAGCAGCCAAGATATCGAAGCCACCGGGGAGCTGTTTTTT.

The chain links TRBV28 to TRBJ1-2, with D perhaps matching TRBD1 (6 bases). The ends were cut back, 5 bases at V and 0 bases at J, with 10 bases in the middle. Germline CDR1 MDHEN, CDR2 SYDVKM. The CDR3 is made up of 14 amino acids. CDR3: CASSNRVPNYGYTF. The CDR3 DNA sequence: TGTGCCAGCAGTAACAGGGTTCCTAACTATGGCTACACCTTC.

The chain uses TRBV7-2 and TRBJ2-1; TRBD2 agrees at 16 bases. The CDR3 has 13 amino acids. Trimming took 8 bases from V and 14 from J; bases not matched to a gene: 6. Germline CDR1 is SGHTA and CDR2 is FQGNSA. The CDR3 sequence: CASEGTSGRAKFF. Here the CDR3 DNA reads TGTGCCAGCGAGGGGACTAGCGGGAGGGCTAAGTTCTTC.

The V gene is TRBV6-5, the J gene TRBJ2-7; 9 positions match TRBD1. The CDR3 consists of 16 residues. Trimming removed 1 base from V and 0 bases from J; junction bases left unmatched: 4. CDR1 MNHEY and CDR2 SVGAGI come from the germline V gene. For the CDR3, the DNA is TGTGCCAGCAGTTACTTTTCGGGACAGGGCTCCTACGAGCAGTACTTC. Translating gives CASSYFSGQGSYEQYF.

With regard to this clone: The junction and the germline gene differ at one end; a read error may be behind it. Different DNA sequences within this sample yield the same CDR3. The chain is built from TRBV7-9 and TRBJ2-1; no definite D call. Germline CDR1 reads SEHNR; CDR2 reads FQNEAQ (reference sequence). This CDR3 comprises 13 residues. CDR3 nucleotides: TGTGCTAGCAGCAAAGCCGAGTGGGCGGAGCAGTTCTTC. Protein sequence: CASSKAEWAEQFF.

The rearrangement links TRBV6-5 to TRBJ1-1; D is unclear. The CDR3 has 16 residues. Between the trimmed V and J ends, which lost 0 bases and 5 bases, there was a span of 16 bases. Germline V CDR1 and CDR2: MNHEY, SVGAGI. CDR3 sequence reads: CASSYSIGSRGTEAFF. DNA for the CDR3: TGTGCCAGCAGTTACTCTATTGGGTCTAGAGGTACTGAAGCTTTCTTT.

The rearrangement uses TRBV30 and TRBJ1-5; D is perhaps TRBD1 (5 bases). The V gene lost 3 bases and the J gene lost 6 bases, with 12 bases spanning the gap. Looked up from germline, CDR1 is GTSNPN and CDR2 is SVGIG (reference sequence). This CDR3 spans 13 amino acids. DNA of the CDR3: TGTGCCTGGAGGGGGAAGGGGAGTCAGCCCCAGCATTTT. It translates to CAWRGKGSQPQHF.

CDR3 sequence reads: CASSQTSGRGTDTQYF. Written as DNA, the CDR3 is TGTGCCAGCAGCCAAACTAGCGGGAGGGGCACAGATACGCAGTATTTT. V gene TRBV6-2 or TRBV6-3 combines with J gene TRBJ2-3, with 13 bases aligning to TRBD2. The germline V gene encodes CDR1 MNHEY and CDR2 SVGEGT. The CDR3 has 16 residues. V shed 6 bases and J 1 base; nucleotides not matched to a gene: 4.

V and J are TRBV18 and TRBJ1-2, with D tentatively TRBD1 (6 bases). The CDR3 extends over 17 amino acids. V lost 0 bases and J 5 bases, leaving 19 bases between the germline ends. Per germline, CDR1 KGHSH and CDR2 LQKENI. CDR3 DNA sequence: TGTGCCAGCTCACCACCGATGAACAGGGCGGGTTTTTATGGCTACACCTTC. Protein: CASSPPMNRAGFYGYTF.

This clone was seen a handful of times. V and J are TRBV30 and TRBJ2-7; 11 positions agree with TRBD1. The germline V gene encodes CDR1 GTSNPN and CDR2 SVGIG (reference sequence). The CDR3 is 17 residues long. V was clipped by 3 bases and J by 2 bases; unmatched bases: 12. This chain's CDR3 is CAWRGRTGGARTYEQYF. The DNA of the CDR3 is TGTGCCTGGAGGGGGCGGACAGGGGGCGCGCGGACCTACGAGCAGTACTTC.